The entry below gives a single TCR beta chain sequence along with its context. Its antigen remains unidentified. Some clones are missing from TCRdb's copy, which holds only in-frame ones; the method was immunoSEQ multiplex PCR. Of 100,000 or so clones in the sample, 90% to 95% were seen once. The data derive from a study of T cells in pancreatic ductal adenocarcinoma. General study points: No significant tumor-blood clonality difference; means were about 0.1 and 0.065.

The selected patients with pancreatic ductal adenocarcinoma had surgery but no neoadjuvant therapy. V lost 6 bases and J lost 3; bases outside the gene matches: 9. CDR3 length: 15 amino acids. CDR1 and CDR2 (germline): MDHEN, SYDVKM. The sequence was collected from a human donor with pancreatic ductal adenocarcinoma. The V gene is TRBV28, the J gene TRBJ1-2; 8 bases align to TRBD1. Sequencing was performed on PBMCs. The CDR3 region has the DNA TGTGCCAGCAGCAGGGTAAACAGGGGGGACTATGGCTACACCTTC. Translated, it gives CASSRVNRGDYGYTF.